This T cell receptor beta chain emerged from a study of T cells in localized non-small cell lung cancer. Broader study findings: Researchers found a median around 59 of the top 100 tumor clones in adjacent lung. Tumor trailed uninvolved adjacent lung in T cell clonality, which peaked there. Sequencing was restricted to one tumor region; therefore, heterogeneity remains possible.

There are 17 residues in the CDR3. The J segment lost 1 base and the V segment lost 5 bases, leaving 12 bases of the junction unmatched. Germline CDR1 SEHNR, CDR2 FQNEAQ (reference sequence). This clone was seen once. What it recognizes is unknown. Some clones are missing from TCRdb's copy, which holds only in-frame ones; the method was immunoSEQ multiplex PCR. The table records almost 30,000 clones, approximately 90% of them present only once. The starting material was peripheral blood, obtained before any cancer treatment. This clonotype originated in a female donor over 55 with stage III squamous cell lung carcinoma. The chain carries TRBV7-9 and TRBJ2-3; 7 bases match TRBD2. This chain's CDR3 is CASSPPSGRVGTDTQYF. CDR3 sequence (DNA): TGTGCCAGCAGCCCCCCCTCTGGGAGGGTGGGCACAGATACGCAGTATTTT.